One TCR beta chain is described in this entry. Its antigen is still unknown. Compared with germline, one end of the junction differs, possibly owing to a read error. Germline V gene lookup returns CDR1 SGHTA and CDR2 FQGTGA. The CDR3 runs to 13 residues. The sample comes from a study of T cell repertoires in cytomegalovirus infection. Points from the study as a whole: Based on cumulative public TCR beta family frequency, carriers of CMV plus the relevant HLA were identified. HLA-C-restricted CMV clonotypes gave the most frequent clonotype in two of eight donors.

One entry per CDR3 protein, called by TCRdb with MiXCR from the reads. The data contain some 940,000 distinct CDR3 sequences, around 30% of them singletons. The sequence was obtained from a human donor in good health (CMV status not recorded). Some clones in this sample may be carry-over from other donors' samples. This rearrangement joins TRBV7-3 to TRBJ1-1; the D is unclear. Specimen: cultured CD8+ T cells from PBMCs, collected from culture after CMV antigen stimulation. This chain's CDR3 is CVSSLDRGAEAFF. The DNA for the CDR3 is TGTGTCAGCAGCCTAGACCGCGGTGCTGAAGCTTTCTTT.